In this sample, the clone carrying this TCR beta chain turned up once. The antigen is unknown. A much bigger clone sits one base away, suggesting this may be a read error. TCRdb independently ran MiXCR on the RT-PCR reads; one entry per CDR3 protein. The table includes some 500,000 distinct CDR3 sequences, 10% to 15% detected once. These data originate in a study of response to subunit inactivated influenza vaccine. General study results and limits: There was a suggestion from the authors that each seasonal influenza vaccination recruits few new T cells.

The source is a man aged 50 to 59 who received an inactivated influenza vaccine. The sequenced sample was PBMCs from blood, obtained 40 to 50 days after vaccination.

CDR3 coding DNA: TGCGTCAGTGCGTCGGCCCTTGGATCTGTTGAGCAGTTCTTC. The encoded protein is CVSASALGSVEQFF. The V call is TRBV5-1, the J call TRBJ2-1; D is ambiguous. CDR1 and CDR2 (germline): SGHRS, YFSETQ. The CDR3 has 14 amino acids.